The TCR beta chain described here comes from a study of vaccination and CD4 T cells after COVID-19. Overall study context: Post-COVID draws followed diagnosis by a median about 100 days (range 35 to 161). Whole-study findings and limits: Post-infection sampling omitted early timepoints and covered relatively few convalescent patients.

Comment on this clonotype: The antigen is not known.

Treatment described: roughly 11-day PBMC culture with coronavirus spike peptide pools or control peptides (ViraFEST assay). Germline V gene data show CDR1 as SGHRS and CDR2 as YFSETQ. Trimming took 4 bases from V and 6 from J, leaving 10 bases between them. The CDR3 is made up of 13 amino acids. Cultured CD4+ T cell DNA was sequenced using the Oncomine TCR Beta short-read assay. In this case, cultured CD4+ T cells provided the extracted genomic DNA. TCRdb itself ran the PCR reads through MiXCR, one entry per CDR3 protein. The profile shows approximately 20,000 distinct CDR3 sequences, around four fifths of them singletons.

The source is a human donor who received a COVID-19 vaccine. The J gene is TRBJ2-2, the V gene TRBV5-1, with D unresolved. This specimen consisted of CD4+ T cells from blood, cultured in vitro, obtained after SARS-CoV-2 vaccination. The CDR3 DNA reads TGCGCCAGCAGCCCCCCACTGCCCGGGGAGCTGTTTTTT. Translating gives CASSPPLPGELFF.